This TCR beta chain was sequenced for a study of blood T cell repertoires in COVID-19. The overall study: Specimens from acute and convalescent COVID-19 originated in the United States, Italy and Spain. PBMCs, B-cell-depleted T cells, or T cells were the source of the cDNA or gDNA that made up the material.

This clone was seen once. Germline values: CDR1 SGHAT, CDR2 FQNNGV. Trimming took 4 bases from V and 1 from J, leaving 14 bases between them. The CDR3 runs 16 residues. Original processing methods: By means of reference gene primer amplification, nucleated cell counts were estimated. Repertoires were generated with immunoSEQ multiplex PCR, while TCRdb's copy carries only in-frame clones and drops some. V and J calls and clone size are given by that table; D and trimming were obtained from the DNA. Among 260,000 or so clones listed, 80% to 90% were seen once. The specimen sequenced was PBMCs or T cells enriched from blood (not recorded which). The rearrangement links TRBV11-2 to TRBJ1-5, with no clear D. This TCR derives from a woman aged 40 to 55 who had been exposed to COVID-19. The CDR3 DNA reads as TGTGCCAGCAGCTATACCCTGCGGGAGAGCAATCAGCCCCAGCATTTT. It yields the protein CASSYTLRESNQPQHF.